This T cell receptor beta chain stems from a study of cytomegalovirus exposure and HLA in healthy donors. Study-wide results and limits: Further analysis, carried out later, found HLA-associated TCR beta chains more clonally expanded than equally common other chains. According to an earlier analysis, most TCR beta V segments yielded productive rearrangements about 90% or about 30% of the time. Most observed TCR sequences were rare, whereas some public TCRs were detected in many donors. Common viral pathogens (according to a later analysis) appeared linked to several of the most significant clusters.

This clone showed up just a few times. Antigen specificity is unknown. Vbeta (60) and Jbeta (13) primers were used in the PCR. Method: immunoSEQ multiplex PCR; TCRdb's copy keeps in-frame clones and lacks some. The table includes more than 90,000 clones, 60% to 80% detected once. The receptor was derived from a man aged 50-60 years in good health and CMV-seropositive. The specimen was PBMCs.

CDR3 in amino acids: CASSLNNEQFF. Written as DNA, the CDR3 is TGTGCCAGCAGTCTTAACAATGAGCAGTTCTTC. The rearrangement uses TRBV28 and TRBJ2-1; no definite D call. The CDR3 is 11 residues long. Per the germline V gene, CDR1 is MDHEN and CDR2 is SYDVKM. Between the trimmed V and J ends, which lost 5 bases and 5 bases, there was a span of 4 bases.